This T cell receptor (beta chain) was recorded in a study of T-cell reconstitution after alpha-beta-depleted transplantation in children. The sample holds many counts of this clonotype. This sample's TCRbeta library carried unique molecular identifier barcodes. One entry per CDR3 protein, called by TCRdb with MiXCR from the PCR reads. The repertoire includes a few hundred thousand distinct CDR3 sequences, around 9.6% of them detected once, and around 6% sits in the top ten. The starting material was PBMCs from the stem cell graft donor, obtained from the stem cell graft. The receptor was isolated from a human donor who donated a stem cell graft to a child with acute lymphoblastic leukemia.

CDR3 bases: TGCGCCAGCAGCTTGGACAGGGGGAACACTGAAGCTTTCTTT. Protein product: CASSLDRGNTEAFF. The chain carries TRBV5-1 and TRBJ1-1; 7 bases are a match to TRBD1. The V gene's germline CDR1 is SGHRS and CDR2 YFSETQ. After removal of 0 bases from V and 1 base from J, the junction contained 0 bases not matched to a gene. The CDR3 totals 14 residues.